These 31 T cell receptor beta chains were all obtained from the same sample, sequenced in a study of blood T cells in healthy people across ages. Next came a second PCR, run for about 6 to 12 cycles, which used a sample-barcoded 5' primer along with a J-beta primer mix. Via MiXCR, TCRdb re-called the 5' RACE reads, giving one row per CDR3 protein. The sample includes about 810,000 distinct CDR3 sequences, 35% to 40% seen only once; the top ten take around 13%. The sequencing sample was made of blood. The source is a man aged 18 to 30 in good health.

The chain recombines TRBV7-2 with TRBJ1-2; perhaps TRBD1 as D (6 bases). The CDR3 loop spans 15 amino acids. Germline CDR1 is SGHTA and CDR2 is FQGNSA. V was shortened by 1 base and J by 3 bases, with 12 bases between the two germline ends. The CDR3 sequence: CASSLVSAGDYGYTF. The DNA of the CDR3 is TGTGCCAGCAGCTTAGTATCCGCAGGGGACTATGGCTACACCTTC.

V and J are TRBV30 and TRBJ1-2; D may be TRBD1 (6 bases). V was cut by 3 bases and J by 8 bases, with 16 bases left in between. This CDR3 has 13 amino acids. From germline, CDR1 is GTSNPN and CDR2 SVGIG (reference sequence). In nucleotides, the CDR3 is TGTGCCTGGAGCCTCCAGGGGATAAAGGGCTACACCTTC. Protein product: CAWSLQGIKGYTF.

For this clonotype: One end of the junction varies from germline; a read error may be responsible. This chain's CDR3 is CASSPWGGQGYTEQFF. CDR3 DNA sequence: TGTGCCAGCAGCCCCTGGGGGGGACAGGGGTACACTGAGCAGTTCTTC. The chain combines TRBV3-1 with TRBJ2-1, with TRBD1 matching over 10 bases. Per germline, CDR1 LGHDT and CDR2 YNNKEL (reference sequence). There are 16 residues in the CDR3.

J is TRBJ1-1 and V is TRBV9, with D perhaps matching TRBD1 (5 bases). Germline V lookup: CDR1 SGDLS, CDR2 YYNGEE. CDR3 length: 12 residues. Deletions cut 0 bases from V and 5 bases from J, with 5 bases between. The CDR3 spells CASSVEGTEAFF. DNA of the CDR3: TGTGCCAGCAGCGTAGAGGGGACTGAAGCTTTCTTT.

In the case of this clonotype: A much larger clone lies one base from this, so it may be a read error. The V gene is TRBV12-3 or TRBV12-4, the J gene TRBJ1-4; D call uncertain. There are 15 residues in the CDR3. The V end was cut by 0 bases, the J end by 5 bases, with 10 bases between. For the CDR3, the DNA is TGTGCCAGCAGTTTAGCGAGTTTGGGGAATGAAAAACTGTTTTTT. Translating it yields CASSLASLGNEKLFF.

A remark on this clonotype: A junction end diverges from the germline sequence, so it may reflect a read error. The rearrangement joins TRBV4-1 to TRBJ2-4; 13 nucleotides agree with TRBD2. Per germline, CDR1 MGHRA and CDR2 YSYEKL. CDR3 size: 15 residues. The chain's CDR3 is CASSPQGLAGEIQYF. The CDR3, as DNA: TGCGCTAGCAGCCCGCAAGGACTAGCGGGGGAGATCCAGTACTTC.

In this sample, this clonotype turned up a few times. The chain links TRBV20-1 to TRBJ2-3; D gene unclear. The CDR3 loop spans 15 amino acids. CDR1 is DFQATT, CDR2 SNEGSKA, per germline (reference sequence). V lost 6 bases and J lost 3, with 19 bases in between. The CDR3 region has the DNA TGCAGTGCCCCCCCCCCAGGCTTGGGTACAGATACGCAGTATTTT. It encodes CSAPPPGLGTDTQYF.

This clonotype came up a few times. The rearrangement uses TRBV7-6 and TRBJ1-4; TRBD1 aligns across 8 bases. The CDR3 is 14 amino acids. V lost 6 bases, J lost 6 bases, and 6 bases stayed unmatched. CDR1 is SGHVS, CDR2 FNYEAQ, per germline. The CDR3 DNA sequence: TGTGCCAGCAGTCCGACAGGGGAAGATGAAAAACTGTTTTTT. It encodes CASSPTGEDEKLFF. The whole variable domain, filled in from reference TRBV7-6 and TRBJ1-4, reads GAGVSQSPRYKVTKRGQDVALRCDPISGHVSLYWYRQALGQGPEFLTYFNYEAQQDKSGLPNDRFSAERPEGSISTLTIQRTEQRDSAMYRCASSPTGEDEKLFFGSGTQLSVL.

The chain has TRBV13 and TRBJ2-1; D may be TRBD1 or TRBD2 (6 bases each). The germline V and J ends were trimmed by 5 bases and 13 bases, with 24 bases remaining between them. Germline-derived CDR1 and CDR2 are PRHDT and FYEKMQ (reference sequence). The CDR3 has 15 amino acids. For the CDR3, the DNA is TGTGCCAGCAGCCCCACAGGGAGGTATCAAAAGACCCAGTTCTTC. Translated, it gives CASSPTGRYQKTQFF.

V is TRBV4-2 and J is TRBJ1-1; weak D call: TRBD1 (6 bases). Germline lookup yields CDR1 LGHNA and CDR2 YNFKEQ. V was clipped by 4 bases and J by 3 bases, with 15 bases between them. CDR3 length: 15 amino acids. The CDR3 here is CASSRVQGSYTEAFF. CDR3 sequence (DNA): TGTGCCAGCAGCCGCGTACAGGGTTCGTACACTGAAGCTTTCTTT.

This clonotype was recorded many times. The chain links TRBV15 to TRBJ2-1, with D perhaps matching TRBD1 (5 bases). This CDR3 comprises 16 residues. V was cut by 0 bases and J by 0 bases, with 9 bases left in between. Germline CDR1 is LNHNV and CDR2 is YYDKDF (reference sequence). The CDR3 loop is CATSRDRVGSYNEQFF. CDR3 sequence (DNA): TGTGCCACCAGCAGAGACAGGGTGGGCTCCTACAATGAGCAGTTCTTC.

The chain combines TRBV3-1 with TRBJ2-2; D unresolved. The CDR3 extends over 15 amino acids. V was shortened by 6 bases and J by 6 bases, with 17 bases between the two germline ends. Germline CDR1 and CDR2: LGHDT and YNNKEL (reference sequence). This chain's CDR3 is CASSYIPASAGELFF. The CDR3 DNA is TGTGCCAGCAGTTATATACCCGCGTCGGCCGGGGAGCTGTTTTTT.

This clonotype has more than one count but fewer than ten. This chain uses TRBV20-1 with TRBJ2-1, with D perhaps matching TRBD2 (5 bases). CDR3 length: 17 amino acids. Germline CDR1 DFQATT, CDR2 SNEGSKA (reference sequence). V was clipped by 6 bases and J by 0 bases, with 21 bases between them. The CDR3 coding sequence is TGCAGTGCCCCTCGGCCGGGAATTGGAAGCTCCTACAATGAGCAGTTCTTC. Protein product: CSAPRPGIGSSYNEQFF.

The CDR3 nucleotides are TGTGCCAGCAGTCGGGGGGTTCTCGGCTACACCTTC. It encodes CASSRGVLGYTF. The V call is TRBV6-5, the J call TRBJ1-2; D perhaps matches TRBD1 (5 bases). The CDR3 runs 12 residues. Trimming cost V 5 bases and J 8 bases, with 12 bases left between them. The V gene's germline CDR1 is MNHEY and CDR2 SVGAGI.

This clonotype was counted once. This may stem from a read error, because a much larger clone lies one nucleotide away. The chain joins TRBV20-1 to TRBJ2-1, with 12 nucleotides matching TRBD2. This CDR3 comprises 15 residues. Germline V CDR1 and CDR2: DFQATT, SNEGSKA (reference sequence). The CDR3 spells CSASTSGGYYNVQFF. The DNA of the CDR3 is TGCAGTGCGTCGACTAGCGGGGGCTACTACAATGTGCAGTTCTTC.

This clonotype occurred many times. The rearrangement links TRBV7-2 to TRBJ2-3; D is unresolved. The CDR3 spans 15 residues. Trimming removed 2 bases from V and 2 bases from J, with 11 bases in between. Germline values: CDR1 SGHTA, CDR2 FQGNSA. This chain's CDR3 is CASSLTDGFTDTQYF. Here the CDR3 DNA reads TGTGCCAGCAGCTTAACCGACGGTTTCACAGATACGCAGTATTTT.

As to this clonotype: One end of the junction varies from germline; a read error may be responsible. The chain has TRBV25-1 and TRBJ2-5, with D possibly called TRBD1 or TRBD2 (5 bases each). This CDR3 has 11 residues. Per germline, CDR1 MGHDK and CDR2 SYGVNS. The CDR3 bases are TGTGCCAGCAGTCTTAAGGGGACCCGGTACTTC. It is translated as CASSLKGTRYF.

V and J are TRBV7-2 and TRBJ1-2; D not certain. The length of the CDR3 is 14 residues. Trimming left V 0 bases short and J 3 bases short, with 8 bases between. The germline V gene has CDR1 SGHTA and CDR2 FQGNSA. CDR3 in DNA: TGTGCCAGCAGCTTAGCGGCAGGAGACTATGGCTACACCTTC. Protein product: CASSLAAGDYGYTF.

Remarks on this clonotype: The junction shows a germline mismatch at one end, possibly a read error. V usage is TRBV6-2 or TRBV6-3 and J usage is TRBJ1-1; 7 nucleotides line up with TRBD1. This CDR3 is 13 amino acids long. Germline CDR1 and CDR2: MNHEY and SVGEGT. The CDR3 reads CARSLTGLTEAFF. In DNA form, the CDR3 reads TGTGCCCGCAGCTTGACAGGGCTCACTGAAGCTTTCTTT.

This clonotype was picked up many times. The rearrangement uses TRBV12-3 or TRBV12-4 and TRBJ1-2; D call uncertain. The CDR3 loop spans 13 amino acids. V dropped 5 bases and J dropped 8 bases, with 15 bases sitting between them. Here the CDR3 DNA reads TGTGCCAGCAGTACCATCTGGGTTAGGGGCTACACCTTC. Residues: CASSTIWVRGYTF.

This clonotype was observed many times. The chain joins TRBV7-2 to TRBJ2-7; D ambiguous. CDR1 SGHTA and CDR2 FQGNSA come from the germline V gene. CDR3 length equals 14 residues. V was pared by 0 bases and J by 6 bases, with 12 bases between. The CDR3 region is CASSLAVSRTEQYF. The CDR3 bases are TGTGCCAGCAGCTTAGCGGTCTCCCGTACCGAGCAGTACTTC.

This clonotype was recorded a few times. The CDR3: CASSIGQGVRGYTF. The CDR3 region has the DNA TGTGCCAGCAGCATTGGACAGGGGGTCCGTGGCTACACCTTC. The V call is TRBV2, the J call TRBJ1-2; 10 nucleotides line up with TRBD1. CDR3 length: 14 residues. After removal of 6 bases from V and 7 bases from J, the junction contained 8 bases not matched to a gene. Germline V gene data show CDR1 as SNHLY and CDR2 as FYNNEI. The whole variable domain, remainder taken from reference TRBV2 and TRBJ1-2, is EPEVTQTPSHQVTQMGQEVILRCVPISNHLYFYWYRQILGQKVEFLVSFYNNEISEKSEIFDDQFSVERPDGSNFTLKIRSTKLEDSAMYFCASSIGQGVRGYTFGSGTRLTVV.

This clonotype was counted only a few times. This sequence joins TRBV7-2 and TRBJ1-5, with D possibly matching TRBD1 (6 bases). Germline loops: CDR1 SGHTA, CDR2 FQGNSA. The V end lost 5 bases, the J end lost 2 bases, and 13 bases lay between the germline ends. The CDR3 sequence is 15 residues long. CDR3 nucleotides: TGTGCCAGCAGCCCCTCACAGGGCGGCAATCAGCCCCAGCATTTT. It encodes CASSPSQGGNQPQHF.

There are a few counts of this clonotype. The chain links TRBV7-2 to TRBJ1-5, with 10 bases identical to TRBD1. The CDR3 has 15 residues. Trimming took 5 bases from V and 5 from J; bases not matched to a gene: 6. Looked up from germline, CDR1 is SGHTA and CDR2 is FQGNSA. The CDR3 coding sequence is TGTGCCAGCAGCCCTAATGGACAGGGGGATCAGCCCCAGCATTTT. Encoded protein: CASSPNGQGDQPQHF.

Concerning this clonotype: This sequence may be a read error, since a much larger clone differs from it by one base. The V call is TRBV4-2, the J call TRBJ2-3, with D tentatively TRBD2 (5 bases). In germline, CDR1 is LGHNA, CDR2 YNFKEQ. V lost 2 bases, J lost 7 bases, and 13 bases lay in between. CDR3 length: 14 residues. CDR3 loop: CASSQTPDFYTQYF. The CDR3 nucleotides read TGTGCCAGCAGCCAAACCCCGGACTTTTATACGCAGTATTTT.

V gene TRBV7-2 combines with J gene TRBJ1-4; 9 bases are a match to TRBD1. The V and J ends lost 5 bases and 0 bases, in that order; junction bases with no gene match: 7. CDR3 length equals 17 residues. Germline loops: CDR1 SGHTA, CDR2 FQGNSA. In DNA, the CDR3 is TGTGCCAGCAGCCAAGGACAGGGGCGACCAACTAATGAAAAACTGTTTTTT. Translating gives CASSQGQGRPTNEKLFF. Full variable domain (outside the CDR3, taken from reference TRBV7-2 and TRBJ1-4): GAGVSQSPSNKVTEKGKDVELRCDPISGHTALYWYRQSLGQGLEFLIYFQGNSAPDKSGLPSDRFSAERTGGSVSTLTIQRTQQEDSAVYLCASSQGQGRPTNEKLFFGSGTQLSVL.

In its sample, this clonotype was seen a few times. The CDR3 nucleotides read TGTGCCAGCAGCGTAGAGGGGGTGGGGGGCGCAGATACTAGCACAGATACGCAGTATTTT. This sequence encodes CASSVEGVGGADTSTDTQYF. The chain carries TRBV9 and TRBJ2-3; D is tentatively TRBD1 or TRBD2 (6 bases each). Trimming took off 0 bases at V and 0 bases at J, with 23 bases between the two ends. The CDR3 is made up of 20 amino acids. CDR1 SGDLS and CDR2 YYNGEE come from the germline V gene.

On this clonotype: A read error may explain this, as a much larger clone is one base away. The chain carries TRBV6-1 and TRBJ2-5, with D maybe TRBD2 (7 bases). Looked up from germline, CDR1 is MNHNS and CDR2 is SASEGT. Trimming pared 7 bases from V and 3 bases from J, leaving 15 bases between. The CDR3 contains 14 residues. The CDR3 DNA is TGTGCCAGCAAGGGGGGGACACCAAAAGAGACCCAGTACTTC. The encoded protein is CASKGGTPKETQYF.

This clonotype appeared a few times. The chain has TRBV7-2 and TRBJ2-1, with D unclear. The CDR3 contains 15 residues. Trimming shortened V by 5 bases and J by 8 bases, and 19 bases separated the two germline ends. Germline assignment: CDR1 SGHTA and CDR2 FQGNSA. The chain's CDR3 is CASSADRGSMYEQFF. CDR3 in DNA: TGTGCCAGCAGCGCCGACCGAGGAAGCATGTATGAGCAGTTCTTC.

This chain connects TRBV4-3 to TRBJ1-2; weak D call: TRBD1 (5 bases). The V gene's germline CDR1 is LGHNA and CDR2 YSLEER. Trimming stripped 4 bases from V and 4 bases from J, with 13 bases between. This CDR3 spans 14 amino acids. The CDR3 here is CASSPGHSGYGYTF. CDR3 sequence (DNA): TGCGCCAGCAGCCCAGGACATTCTGGCTATGGCTACACCTTC.

This clonotype was counted at least ten times. The V call is TRBV10-3, the J call TRBJ2-7; TRBD1 agrees at 9 bases. CDR1 and CDR2 (germline): ENHRY, SYGVKD. This CDR3 region has 14 residues. Trimming took 6 bases from V and 0 from J; bases not matched to a gene: 3. CDR3 DNA: TGTGCCATCAGCGAGACAGGGGGCTCCTACGAGCAGTACTTC. Translation gives CAISETGGSYEQYF.